This entry lists 9 T cell receptor beta chains sequenced from one sample in a study of breast tumors, draining lymph nodes, adjacent tissues. TCRdb analysed the multiplex PCR reads with MiXCR anew, one entry per CDR3 protein. The sample records fewer than 200,000 distinct CDR3 sequences, 33% being singletons. Breast cancer patients provided tissue from their axillary draining lymph nodes. Sequencing used axillary lymph node tissue. These receptors originate from a female donor with breast cancer. Some clones in this sample may be carry-over from other donors' samples.

As concerns this clonotype: In this CDR3 the conserved last residue, phenylalanine or tryptophan, is missing, so a read error is likely. CDR3 residues: CASSLARYNEQFL. The CDR3 DNA reads TGTGCCAGCAGCTTAGCGAGGTACAATGAGCAGTTCCTC. The rearrangement joins TRBV7-3 to TRBJ2-1; no clear D. Germline loops: CDR1 SGHTA, CDR2 FQGTGA. Deletions cut 2 bases from V and 4 bases from J, with 6 bases between. CDR3 size: 13 residues.

This clonotype has at least ten counts. The chain uses TRBV27 and TRBJ2-5, with D unresolved. The CDR3 is 14 residues long. Germline CDR1 and CDR2: MNHEY and SMNVEV (reference sequence). V dropped 1 base and J dropped 1 base, with 7 bases sitting between them. The CDR3 DNA follows: TGTGCCAGCAGTTTATTGAACGCCCAAGAGACCCAGTACTTC. This encodes CASSLLNAQETQYF.

By sample fraction, this clonotype is medium-sized (0.01 to 0.1%). The V gene is TRBV7-2, the J gene TRBJ2-5, with D perhaps matching TRBD2 (5 bases). There are 13 residues in the CDR3. V gave up 4 bases and J gave up 9 bases, with 15 bases separating them. Per the germline V gene, CDR1 is SGHTA and CDR2 is FQGNSA. The CDR3 reads CASSSGPFGAQYF. DNA for the CDR3: TGTGCCAGCAGCTCCGGACCCTTCGGGGCCCAGTACTTC.

In this sample, this clonotype turned up many times. This chain links TRBV5-4 with TRBJ2-5, with TRBD2 identical over 15 bases. Germline lookup yields CDR1 SGHNT and CDR2 YYREEE (reference sequence). J lost 3 bases, V lost 4 bases, and 1 base had no gene match. The CDR3 is 15 amino acids. This CDR3 reads CASSRTSGGEETQYF. The CDR3 nucleotides are TGTGCCAGCAGCAGGACTAGCGGGGGGGAAGAGACCCAGTACTTC.

This clonotype was seen at least ten times. This chain connects TRBV12-3 or TRBV12-4 to TRBJ2-3, with D maybe TRBD1 (6 bases). V gave up 7 bases and J gave up 8 bases, with 22 bases separating them. The CDR3 is 15 residues long. As DNA, the CDR3 is TGTGCCAGCACCCCCTCCAGGGGCCCCGCTGGTACGCAGTATTTT. This codes for CASTPSRGPAGTQYF.

This clonotype was counted only a few times. One base away lies a much larger clone, so this may be a sequencing read error. The gene calls are TRBV20-1 and TRBJ2-5; 14 bases are shared with TRBD2. The CDR3 is 16 residues long. J was trimmed by 1 base and V by 2 bases; bases with no gene match: 3. Germline V CDR1 and CDR2: DFQATT, SNEGSKA (reference sequence). CDR3 in amino acids: CSARSTSGRAQETQYF. The DNA for the CDR3 is TGCAGTGCTAGATCGACTAGCGGGAGGGCCCAAGAGACCCAGTACTTC.

The V gene is TRBV7-6, the J gene TRBJ1-6, with 9 bases fitting TRBD1. Germline-derived CDR1 and CDR2 are SGHVS and FNYEAQ. This CDR3 comprises 16 residues. The ends lost 5 bases at V and 4 bases at J; junction bases unmatched: 6. CDR3 bases: TGTGCCAGCAGCCGAAGGACAGGGGATTATAATTCACCCCTCCACTTT. Translating it yields CASSRRTGDYNSPLHF.

About this clonotype: A read error may account for a junction end that differs from germline. This chain links TRBV20-1 with TRBJ2-5; D is tentatively TRBD1 or TRBD2 (6 bases each). This CDR3 comprises 15 residues. Germline-derived CDR1 and CDR2 are DFQATT and SNEGSKA (reference sequence). The CDR3, as DNA: TGCAGTGCTAGAGATCTGAGGGGGGCGCATGAGACCCACTACTTC. Translating it yields CSARDLRGAHETHYF.

In its sample, this clonotype was seen many times. V and J are TRBV4-2 and TRBJ2-1, with a tentative D call TRBD2 (6 bases). The CDR3 length is 15 residues. Germline V lookup: CDR1 LGHNA, CDR2 YNFKEQ. Trimming left V 1 base short and J 6 bases short, with 13 bases between. CDR3 sequence: CASSQVGGGSNEQFF. The CDR3 DNA is TGTGCCAGCAGCCAAGTCGGGGGTGGTAGCAATGAGCAGTTCTTC.